This passage covers 26 T cell receptor beta chains from one sample sequenced in a study of tumor and adjacent non-tumor tissue in lung cancer. The template was RNA from unsorted bulk tissue. Distant lung tissue was collected more than 3 cm away from the tumor edge. TCRbeta libraries were built with three rounds of nested PCR, modified from ARM-PCR. TCRdb passed the multiplex PCR reads through MiXCR, listing each CDR3 protein once. The profile shows 52,000 or so distinct CDR3 sequences, about 70% of them singletons. Sequenced: distant non-tumor lung tissue. These receptors all stem from a woman aged 55-69 years with non-small cell lung cancer.

About this clonotype: The junction differs from germline at one of its ends, possibly a read error. The CDR3 region has the DNA TGTGCCAGCAGTTCTTTAGGGGGCTCTGGAAACACCATAAATTTT. Its protein product is CASSSLGGSGNTINF. This rearrangement joins TRBV7-2 to TRBJ1-3; 7 nucleotides match TRBD1. The CDR3 covers 15 residues. CDR1 and CDR2 from the germline V gene are SGHTA and FQGNSA.

A note on this clonotype: An end of the junction differs from the germline gene, which may be a read error. This chain connects TRBV20-1 to TRBJ2-7; TRBD1 agrees at 8 bases. Germline values: CDR1 DFQATT, CDR2 SNEGSKA (reference sequence). The CDR3 loop spans 13 amino acids. The CDR3 nucleotides read TGCAGTGCTAGGGCGGACAGGGCGGGCGAGAAGTACTTC. Its protein product is CSARADRAGEKYF.

This sequence joins TRBV12-3 or TRBV12-4 and TRBJ2-4; perhaps TRBD1 as D (6 bases). The V gene lost 7 bases and the J gene lost 5 bases, with 18 bases spanning the gap. The CDR3 length is 15 residues. The DNA of the CDR3 is TGTGCCAGCACTGCAACAGGGAGTGGCGAAAACATTCAGTACTTC. Translating it yields CASTATGSGENIQYF.

For this clonotype: A much larger clone lies one base from this, so it may be a read error. CDR3: CASSFLDLYEKLFF. The CDR3 DNA reads as TGTGCCAGCAGTTTCTTGGATCTTTATGAAAAACTGTTTTTT. J is TRBJ1-4 and V is TRBV28; D unresolved. The CDR3 length is 14 residues. Trimming removed 3 bases from V and 6 bases from J, with 11 bases in between. CDR1 is MDHEN and CDR2 is SYDVKM in the germline V gene.

The CDR3: CSVEKRISVGANVLTF. CDR3 bases: TGCAGCGTTGAAAAGAGGATTTCTGTTGGGGCCAACGTCCTGACTTTC. The V gene is TRBV29-1, the J gene TRBJ2-6; D unresolved. The CDR3 runs 16 residues. Trimming took off 2 bases at V and 3 bases at J, with 14 bases between the two ends. The germline V gene has CDR1 SQVTM and CDR2 ANQGSEA.

A note on this clonotype: Sequence at one end of the junction differs from germline and may be a read error. The chain uses TRBV4-3 and TRBJ2-2; D call uncertain. Germline V gene sequence: CDR1 LGHNA, CDR2 YSLEER. The CDR3 consists of 17 residues. The CDR3 sequence: CTSSQPTGGVNTGELFF. CDR3 nucleotides: TGCACCAGCAGCCAACCTACTGGCGGAGTGAACACCGGGGAGCTGTTTTTT.

Note on this clonotype: The conserved phenylalanine or tryptophan normally closing the CDR3 is absent here, so this likely arose from a read error. The V call is TRBV6-2 or TRBV6-3, the J call TRBJ2-7, with D possibly being TRBD1 (6 bases). Germline CDR1 and CDR2: MNHEY and SVGEGT. Trimming left V 4 bases short and J 6 bases short, with 13 bases between. The CDR3 sequence is 13 residues long. CDR3 coding DNA: TGTGCCAGCAGTTTAACCAGGGGCGCCGAGCAGTACCTC. Translated, it gives CASSLTRGAEQYL.

Regarding this clonotype: At one boundary the junction diverges from the germline segment, which might be a read error. The J gene is TRBJ2-1, the V gene TRBV11-2; the D gene is possibly TRBD2 (6 bases). The CDR3 runs 15 residues. CDR1 is SGHAT, CDR2 FQNNGV, per germline. CDR3 DNA: TGCGCCAGCAGCAAAACCGGGATGGCCGGGAGCGAGCAGTTCTTC. This sequence encodes CASSKTGMAGSEQFF. The whole variable domain, remainder taken from reference TRBV11-2 and TRBJ2-1, is EAGVAQSPRYKIIEKRQSVAFWCNPISGHATLYWYQQILGQGPKLLIQFQNNGVVDDSQLPKDRFSAERLKGVDSTLKIQPAKLEDSAVYLCASSKTGMAGSEQFFGPGTRLTVL.

About this clonotype: One junction end disagrees with the germline gene, perhaps due to a read error. The rearrangement uses TRBV4-3 and TRBJ2-2, with TRBD2 matching over 7 bases. The CDR3 consists of 16 residues. Germline lookup yields CDR1 LGHNA and CDR2 YSLEER. The DNA of the CDR3 is TGCGCCAGCATTCAAGGGCCAGCGGGAAACACCGGGGAGATGTTTTTT. Protein: CASIQGPAGNTGEMFF.

A few counts support this clonotype. A much more abundant neighbour one base away suggests this may be a read error. The chain recombines TRBV29-1 with TRBJ2-1, with D tentatively TRBD1 (5 bases). The V end lost 6 bases, the J end lost 8 bases, and 14 bases lay between the germline ends. The CDR3 runs 12 residues. Germline CDR1 is SQVTM and CDR2 is ANQGSEA. The CDR3 loop reads CSVQLQGYEQFF. The CDR3 DNA reads as TGCAGCGTCCAGCTCCAGGGATATGAGCAGTTCTTC.

Of note for this clonotype: A single base separates this from a much larger clone, so it may be a read error. The rearrangement uses TRBV7-9 and TRBJ2-1; 12 bases are shared with TRBD2. The ends lost 3 bases at V and 4 bases at J; junction bases unmatched: 7. The CDR3 is 17 amino acids. Germline loops: CDR1 SEHNR, CDR2 FQNEAQ (reference sequence). Here the CDR3 reads CASSFETSGRSYNEQFF. The CDR3 bases are TGTGCCAGCAGCTTCGAGACTAGCGGGAGATCGTACAATGAGCAGTTCTTC.

This chain connects TRBV7-3 to TRBJ2-2; D tentatively fits TRBD1 or TRBD2 (5 bases each). Trimming shortened V by 2 bases and J by 0 bases, and 13 bases separated the two germline ends. Germline CDR1 is SGHTA and CDR2 is FQGTGA. The CDR3 has 17 amino acids. The CDR3 is CASSLFPGTANTGELFF. Written as DNA, the CDR3 is TGTGCCAGCAGCTTATTTCCCGGGACCGCGAACACCGGGGAGCTGTTTTTT.

Remarks on this clonotype: The junction shows a germline mismatch at one end, possibly a read error. The chain employs TRBV30 and TRBJ2-7; possibly TRBD2 for D (6 bases). Germline V gene data show CDR1 as GTSNPN and CDR2 as SVGIG (reference sequence). The length of the CDR3 is 15 residues. For the CDR3, the DNA is TGTGCCTGGAGTGTCGCGGGGTCGAGCTCCCACGACCAGTACTTC. It codes for CAWSVAGSSSHDQYF.

The rearrangement links TRBV11-2 to TRBJ1-6; D perhaps matches TRBD1 (6 bases). Germline CDR1 is SGHAT and CDR2 is FQNNGV. The CDR3 consists of 15 residues. V shed 8 bases and J shed 13 bases, with 24 bases lying between them. This CDR3 reads CASGLETGWNSPLHF. The CDR3 nucleotides read TGTGCCAGCGGCCTAGAGACAGGTTGGAACTCGCCCCTCCACTTT.

As concerns this clonotype: An end of the junction does not agree with germline; a read error may underlie this. The chain joins TRBV6-5 to TRBJ2-5, with TRBD2 matching over 10 bases. The CDR3 has 16 amino acids. CDR1 is MNHEY, CDR2 SVGAGI, per germline. DNA of the CDR3: TGTGCTAGCAGTCCCATATCTAGCGGGAGTGGAGAGACCCAGTACTTC. Its translation is CASSPISSGSGETQYF.

V and J are TRBV28 and TRBJ1-1, with 7 bases aligning to TRBD1. Trimming cost V 6 bases and J 5 bases; bases outside gene matches: 9. CDR3 length equals 14 residues. Looked up from germline, CDR1 is MDHEN and CDR2 is SYDVKM. The DNA for the CDR3 is TGTGCCAGCAGAGGTACAGGGGTTAATACTGAAGCTTTCTTT. It is translated as CASRGTGVNTEAFF.

Points on this clonotype: The junction departs from germline at one end; a sequencing error may be responsible. The chain carries TRBV5-4 and TRBJ2-7; possibly TRBD1 or TRBD2 for D (7 bases each). Germline CDR1 reads SGHNT; CDR2 reads YYREEE (reference sequence). The CDR3 contains 14 residues. The chain's CDR3 is CGSSQRDRTYEQYF. The CDR3 coding sequence is TGTGGCAGCAGTCAGCGGGACAGAACCTACGAGCAGTACTTC.

The chain employs TRBV6-1 and TRBJ1-6; D may be TRBD1 (6 bases). This CDR3 has 15 residues. The germline CDR1 and CDR2 sequences are MNHNS and SASEGT. V was pared by 3 bases and J by 8 bases, with 14 bases between. The CDR3 loop is CASSEAGAVYSPLHF. The CDR3 DNA reads as TGTGCCAGCAGTGAGGCAGGGGCCGTTTATTCACCCCTCCACTTT.

In regard to this clonotype: Relative to the germline gene, one junction end is altered; a read error may explain this. The chain links TRBV4-1 to TRBJ2-7; the D is unclear. Per the germline V gene, CDR1 is MGHRA and CDR2 is YSYEKL. CDR3 size: 15 residues. CDR3 amino acids: CDSSQDFPGPYEQYF. The CDR3 nucleotides read TGCGACAGCAGCCAAGACTTCCCAGGACCTTACGAGCAGTACTTC.

This clonotype occurred once. This rearrangement joins TRBV5-1 to TRBJ1-2; no reliable D call. Germline CDR1 and CDR2: SGHRS and YFSETQ. The CDR3 has 16 residues. V lost 0 bases and J 1 base, leaving 13 bases between the germline ends. The CDR3 loop is CASSLGVRNNNYGYTF. As DNA, the CDR3 is TGCGCCAGCAGCTTGGGTGTCCGGAATAATAACTATGGCTACACCTTC.

Note on this clonotype: Because the CDR3's place on the DNA is in doubt, the DNA is left out and the CDR3 is given as listed by TCRdb. V usage is TRBV29-1 and J usage is TRBJ1-6; TRBD1 is the table's D call and was not checked against the DNA. The CDR3 is 13 amino acids in total, end residues counted. Per the germline V gene, CDR1 is SQVTM and CDR2 is ANQGSEA. CDR3 amino acids: CSVAAGINSPLHF.

There are a few counts of this clonotype. The CDR3 carries no conserved terminal phenylalanine or tryptophan, so it likely arises from a read error. The gene calls are TRBV29-1 and TRBJ2-5; possible D gene TRBD2, 5 bases. The CDR3 is 11 residues long. Germline CDR1 SQVTM, CDR2 ANQGSEA. The CDR3 here is CSVEKGETQYL. DNA of the CDR3: TGTAGCGTTGAAAAGGGCGAGACCCAGTACCTC.

The chain has TRBV4-3 and TRBJ2-2, with a weak D call TRBD2 (5 bases). From germline, CDR1 is LGHNA and CDR2 YSLEER. V was trimmed by 2 bases and J by 4 bases, leaving 11 bases between them. CDR3 length: 15 amino acids. The CDR3 is CASSQKLGATGELFF. The CDR3, as DNA: TGCGCCAGCAGCCAAAAGCTGGGAGCCACCGGGGAGCTGTTTTTT.

Comments on this clonotype: Likely a read error: the CDR3 ends without its conserved phenylalanine or tryptophan. No DNA is shown, since the ends of the CDR3 on it are uncertain; the CDR3 is the one TCRdb lists. This sequence joins TRBV28 and TRBJ2-7; the D call TRBD1 from the table was never checked on the DNA. The CDR3 adds up to 15 amino acids, both ends counted. Germline values: CDR1 MDHEN, CDR2 SYDVKM. CDR3 amino acids: CASSLSGPSSYEQCL.

CDR3 nucleotides: TGTGTCGGCAGTCTACTGGGACAGGGCAACTATGGCTACACCTTC. It codes for CVGSLLGQGNYGYTF. V is TRBV28 and J is TRBJ1-2; TRBD1 agrees at 9 bases. This CDR3 has 15 amino acids. CDR1 and CDR2 from the germline V gene are MDHEN and SYDVKM.

On this clonotype itself: A much larger clone sits a single nucleotide away, making a read error possible. The chain joins TRBV5-1 to TRBJ1-1, with 7 bases identical to TRBD1. The CDR3 contains 14 residues. Germline CDR1 SGHRS, CDR2 YFSETQ. As DNA, the CDR3 is TGCGCCGGCAGCCGACAGGGAGTTGGGACTGAAGCTTTCTTT. Amino acids: CAGSRQGVGTEAFF.